These 5 T cell receptor beta chains came from one sample sequenced in a study of blood T cell repertoires in COVID-19. Some clones are missing from TCRdb's copy, which holds only in-frame ones; the method was immunoSEQ multiplex PCR. The sample consists of about 160,000 clones, 85% to 90% of them appearing once. The sequencing input was peripheral blood. These receptor sequences come from a woman aged 70-85 years with COVID-19, enrolled during active disease.

This clone has a single count. The CDR3 nucleotides read TGTGCCAGCAGTCTCAGACCTTGGGACAGAGCTTACGAGCAGTACTTC. Encoded protein: CASSLRPWDRAYEQYF. The V call is TRBV7-8, the J call TRBJ2-7, with 7 bases lining up with TRBD1. The CDR3 runs to 16 residues. Trimming at V came to 6 bases and at J to 4 bases, leaving 15 bases not matched to a gene. Germline CDR1 is SGHVS and CDR2 is FQNEAQ.

The chain recombines TRBV5-1 with TRBJ2-3, with 9 bases matching TRBD2. V was clipped by 4 bases and J by 6 bases; unmatched bases: 9. Germline V gene lookup returns CDR1 SGHRS and CDR2 YFSETQ. This CDR3 is built from 15 residues. The CDR3 spells CASSERGVGRDTQYF. CDR3 nucleotide sequence: TGCGCCAGCAGCGAGCGGGGGGTCGGCCGTGATACGCAGTATTTT.

This chain joins TRBV2 and TRBJ2-7; 7 bases align to TRBD2. CDR3 length: 13 amino acids. The V gene's germline CDR1 is SNHLY and CDR2 FYNNEI. The V gene end was trimmed by 8 bases and the J gene end by 1 base; junction bases not matched to a gene: 5. The CDR3 DNA sequence: TGTGCCAGCGGGAGGGACCCTTCCTACGAGCAGTACTTC. This codes for CASGRDPSYEQYF.

This chain connects TRBV18 to TRBJ1-2, with D maybe TRBD1 (5 bases). Germline assignment: CDR1 KGHSH and CDR2 LQKENI. This CDR3 comprises 15 residues. V was trimmed by 3 bases and J by 1 base, leaving 12 bases between them. The CDR3 DNA follows: TGTGCCAGCTCACCCGGAGGGGACGGTAACTATGGCTACACCTTC. Its protein product is CASSPGGDGNYGYTF.

The chain uses TRBV5-1 and TRBJ2-2, with D possibly being TRBD1 (7 bases). The germline gives CDR1 SGHRS, CDR2 YFSETQ. The CDR3 covers 14 residues. V lost 4 bases, J lost 4 bases, and 11 bases lay in between. The CDR3 loop reads CASSAGQPTGELFF. CDR3 in DNA: TGCGCCAGCAGCGCGGGACAGCCCACCGGGGAGCTGTTTTTT.